This T cell receptor (beta chain) is from a study of T cells expressing NK-cell markers. Study details: Repertoire data for TCR beta were derived from sorted T cells (CD3+CD56+NKG2C+, CD3+CD56+NKG2C- and CD3+CD56-NKG2C+). There were seven HCMV-seropositive donors and one seronegative donor among the eight sequenced.

Making the TCR beta cDNA relied on 5'RACE template switching with UMIs. TCRdb reprocessed the 5' RACE reads and reports one entry per CDR3 protein, with no DNA. Its table lists approximately 150,000 distinct CDR3 sequences. The receptor comes from a man aged 18 to 29 in good health. Specimen: blood T cells: a sorted CD56 or NKG2C T cell subset, CD4+ or CD8+ T cells, or bulk PBMC T cells (not recorded which).

CDR3 amino acids: CASRVWGAGQETQYF. The chain joins TRBV5-1 to TRBJ2-5; TCRdb calls TRBD1, which cannot be checked without DNA. Germline assignment: CDR1 SGHRS and CDR2 YFSETQ. The CDR3 contains 15 residues.